Sequencing of this TCR beta chain was carried out in a study of beta chain features in type 1 diabetes. Sequenced material consisted of expressed TCRB transcripts (all of the isolated RNA was reverse transcribed). Sequenced by immunoSEQ multiplex PCR; TCRdb stores in-frame clones only, minus some. The data hold 600,000 or so clones, with around 12% observed a single time. Broader study findings: Among all four CD4+ subsets, Type 1 diabetes patients had TCRB CDR3s that were moderately but significantly shorter.

A note on this clone: Its target is unknown.

The CDR3 sequence is 15 residues long. Looked up from germline, CDR1 is MNHEY and CDR2 is SMNVEV (reference sequence). V was cut by 2 bases and J by 0 bases, with 7 bases left in between. Sequences were obtained from naive CD4+ T cells from blood. The source of this sequence is a man aged 30 to 39 with type 1 diabetes. V gene TRBV27 combines with J gene TRBJ2-2; D is possibly TRBD1 (5 bases). CDR3 sequence: CASSLTGANTGELFF. CDR3 DNA sequence: TGTGCCAGCAGTTTAACAGGAGCGAACACCGGGGAGCTGTTTTTT.